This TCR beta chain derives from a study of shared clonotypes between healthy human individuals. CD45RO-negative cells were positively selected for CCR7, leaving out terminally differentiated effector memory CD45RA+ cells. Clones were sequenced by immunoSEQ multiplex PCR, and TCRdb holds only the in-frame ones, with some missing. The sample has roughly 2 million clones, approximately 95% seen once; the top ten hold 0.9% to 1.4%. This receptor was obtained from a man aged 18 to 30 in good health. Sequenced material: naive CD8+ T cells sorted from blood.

CDR3 DNA: TGTGCCAGCAGTCACTATTTGGGTTCTAATTCACCCCTCCACTTT. Translating it yields CASSHYLGSNSPLHF. The J gene is TRBJ1-6, the V gene TRBV28; D gene uncertain. The V and J ends lost 5 bases and 6 bases respectively, with 14 bases between them. Per germline, CDR1 MDHEN and CDR2 SYDVKM. The CDR3 runs 15 residues.